This T cell receptor beta chain is drawn from a study of cytomegalovirus exposure and HLA in healthy donors. Findings of the study overall: As confirmed in vitro, a few CMV-associated chains were specific for CMV antigens. Several of the most significant clusters appeared, in a later analysis, to be linked to common viral pathogens. There was a cluster of highly shared sequence variants that was likely a sequencing artifact. In a later analysis, TCR beta V- and J-gene trimming showed a link to a missense DCLRE1C variant.

As to this clone: Its antigen remains unknown.

A multiplex PCR was run with 60 Vbeta primers and 13 Jbeta primers. Libraries were prepared by immunoSEQ multiplex PCR; TCRdb keeps only in-frame clonotypes and omits some of them. The profile shows 95,000 to 150,000 clones, around 77% of them singletons. Trimming shortened V by 5 bases and J by 4 bases, and 12 bases separated the two germline ends. Germline V lookup: CDR1 SGHNT, CDR2 YENEEA. The CDR3 has 14 residues. This sequence joins TRBV11-3 and TRBJ1-3, with a tentative D call TRBD1 (5 bases). Sequencing input: PBMCs. The TCR comes from a human donor in good health. The CDR3 DNA reads as TGTGCCAGCAGCCTCCGGGGGAGGGGAAACACCATATATTTT. It encodes CASSLRGRGNTIYF.